This T cell receptor (beta chain) was observed in a study of blood T cells in healthy people across ages (dated by TCRdb to 2014 to 2015). Describing the broader study: Template switching captured roughly one uniquely barcoded TCR beta cDNA molecule per two T cells in model experiments. The study measured age-related changes in TCR beta repertoire diversity using deep sequencing normalized with unique cDNA molecular identifiers. Using the same blood draw, the study looked at two additional independent replicas of 1 million unique cDNA reads for two donors, one aged 18 to 30 and the other aged 80 or older. The donors were split into four age groups: young (average about 15 years), middle-aged (around 37), aged (over 55) and long-lived (under 90).

Regarding this clonotype: No cognate antigen has been identified for it. Base-call qualities are not available, and no considerably larger clone is one nucleotide away.

The protocol used for the library was 5' RACE. The instrument was an Illumina HiSeq 2500. A second PCR of roughly 7 to 11 cycles was performed with a sample-barcoded 5' primer and a J-beta primer mix. A template-switch 5' adaptor carrying 12 random nucleotides introduced a unique molecular identifier onto each TCR beta cDNA molecule. Each sample yielded at least 2.5 million CDR3-containing paired-end reads. All of the RNA was converted into first-strand cDNA using the Mint cDNA synthesis kit, with a TRBC-specific oligonucleotide serving as the primer. After uracil-DNA glycosylase treatment, a first 18-cycle PCR used universal primers M1SS and BC2_uni_R on all cDNA. As for the authors' bioinformatics: For normalization, 1 million high-quality reads, each with a distinct molecular identifier, were randomly selected from each sample. Instead of being binned into consensus sequences, reads that shared molecular identifiers were thrown out. MiTCR, set to a Q25 quality threshold and the strictest error-elimination algorithm, was used for CDR3 identification, clonotype clustering and error correction. A nonparametric unseen species model using Euler transformation provided a lower-bound estimate of total TCR beta diversity. TCRdb reprocessing: public reads trimmed at Q25 with fastp, clones called with MiXCR, in-frame beta chains kept. Every distinct CDR3 protein forms one entry, paired with its most common genes and DNA. TCRdb, rather than the study authors, made the V and J calls. The sample table contains some 930,000 distinct CDR3 sequences; only one count was recorded for about 28% of them. The ten largest clonotypes hold roughly a tenth of the sample.

Points the paper makes about the study in general: Because profiling used bulk unsorted PBMCs, naive and antigen-experienced compartments could not be compared conclusively. Estimates of total diversity based on one million sequenced T cells were regarded as lower bounds and as underestimates. Because donor CMV infection status was unknown, age-related changes in expanded clonotypes were potentially confounded. The percentage of naive T cells measured by flow cytometry correlated strongly with observed TCR beta diversity. Compared with the aged group, the long-lived group had more naive CD4+ T cells, fewer expanded clones and increased TCR diversity, a pattern suggesting age selection. As age increased, observed TCR beta diversity per million T cells dropped in a roughly linear way, and a significant reduction was already evident by age about 40.

The donors were roughly 40 Caucasian individuals from Russia, aged 6 to 90 years, who were systemically healthy. Each donor gave approximately 9.3 milliliters of peripheral blood, collected into EDTA-treated Vacutainer tubes. Ficoll-Paque density-gradient centrifugation was used to isolate PBMCs, with at least 6.5 million per sample. Trizol reagent was used to extract total RNA from the PBMCs, yielding at least 5.5 micrograms per sample. Naive CD45RAhigh/CD27high T cell percentages were measured by flow cytometry on a PBMC aliquot from every donor. The same data also contributed to another study, on T cells of mothers and their children. Per the second study: Nine systemically healthy Caucasian individuals, comprising three mothers and their six children, were included as donors. cDNA synthesis used all of the extracted RNA, with roughly 1.5 ug of RNA in each 15 ul reaction. In the second PCR, the M1S primer introduced both the sample barcodes and 2-4 random nucleotides. Over 8.5 million TCR beta CDR3 reads were obtained for each mother, and about 3 million reads were obtained for each child. Thymic selection similarly shapes TCR recombination output in related and unrelated pairs, with minor effect from inherited differences. Normalized repertoire overlap was always slightly but never significantly higher in related than unrelated mother-child pairs. Persistent microchimeric T cell clones were not detected, at a sensitivity of about 99 clones per million clonotypes. To look for features that set related mother-child pairs apart from unrelated individuals, the researchers ran deep NGS to compare the TCR beta repertoires of mothers and children. On average, the children were roughly 11 +/- 4 years old, while the mothers were about 40 +/- 4 years old. Libraries were sequenced on Illumina HiSeq 2000 with 100+100 nt paired-end reads after adapter ligation with NEBNext reagents. To prevent cross-contamination, the mother and child libraries were prepared a month apart and were sequenced in separate runs. For each donor, between roughly 450,000 and 2,300,000 distinct TCR beta clonotypes were identified. Naive TCR beta clonotypes were estimated from low-frequency clonotypes matched to each donor's FACS-determined naive share, without sorting.

The clonotype originates from a woman aged 35 to 49 in good health. The sample consisted of blood.

The CDR3 region reads CASSQDQVKRRGGTQFF. The DNA is as follows: TGTGCCAGCAGCCAAGATCAGGTGAAGCGGAGGGGGGGGACCCAGTTCTTC. This chain is built from TRBV3-1 and TRBJ2-1, with TRBD2 as a weak D call on 7 bases. Reading the germline V gene (reference sequence) gives CDR1 LGHDT and CDR2 YNNKEL. At the junction V is shortened by 0 bases and J by 13 bases, with 25 bases in between. From the cysteine through the phenylalanine, the CDR3 covers 17 amino acids. The entry retains the CDR3 DNA only, 51 bases that are in frame from base 1.